The 16 T cell receptor beta chains reported below all come from one sample, sequenced in a study of T cell responses to AZD1222 COVID-19 vaccine. Sequencing used immunoSEQ multiplex PCR; TCRdb keeps in-frame clones, though not all of them. This table has around 130,000 clones, around 90% appearing once. Material: peripheral blood, obtained 28 days after the second AZD1222 dose. These receptor sequences come from an adult who received the AZD1222 COVID-19 vaccine.

This chain links TRBV12-3 or TRBV12-4 with TRBJ1-5; 7 bases align to TRBD1. The CDR3 contains 13 residues. V dropped 5 bases and J dropped 4; count of bases not matched to a gene: 2. The CDR3 loop is CASSLTGNQPQHF. The CDR3 DNA reads TGTGCCAGCAGTCTGACAGGGAATCAGCCCCAGCATTTT.

The rearrangement joins TRBV30 to TRBJ1-4, with TRBD1 matching 9 bases. This CDR3 comprises 14 residues. The germline V gene has CDR1 GTSNPN and CDR2 SVGIG (reference sequence). V dropped 3 bases and J dropped 7; count of bases not matched to a gene: 6. The CDR3 DNA sequence: TGTGCCTGGAGCCTGACAGGGGGAGCTGAAAAACTGTTTTTT. Its protein product is CAWSLTGGAEKLFF.

The V gene is TRBV4-2, the J gene TRBJ1-2; D is unresolved. In germline, CDR1 is LGHNA, CDR2 YNFKEQ. Trimming removed 0 bases from V and 8 bases from J, with 16 bases in between. The CDR3 consists of 15 residues. CDR3 sequence: CASSQDWAPEGGYTF. CDR3 in DNA: TGTGCCAGCAGCCAAGATTGGGCTCCTGAAGGAGGCTACACCTTC.

The gene calls are TRBV5-1 and TRBJ2-2, with 7 bases matching TRBD1. V was pared by 2 bases and J by 2 bases, with 9 bases of the junction left unmatched. Germline assignment: CDR1 SGHRS and CDR2 YFSETQ. The CDR3 covers 17 residues. The CDR3 coding sequence is TGCGCCAGCAGCTTAACCCGACAGGGCGGCAACACCGGGGAGCTGTTTTTT. Protein sequence: CASSLTRQGGNTGELFF.

The chain combines TRBV5-1 with TRBJ2-2, with D unclear. V was cut by 4 bases and J by 3 bases, with 7 bases left in between. Germline V gene sequence: CDR1 SGHRS, CDR2 YFSETQ. The CDR3 is 13 residues long. For the CDR3, the DNA is TGCGCCAGCAGCCTAACGGACACCGGGGAGCTGTTTTTT. Translation gives CASSLTDTGELFF.

In its sample, this clone was seen a few times. Other DNA sequences in the sample encode the same CDR3. This chain links TRBV4-3 with TRBJ2-5, with 7 bases identical to TRBD2. V shed 1 base and J 5 bases; nucleotides not matched to a gene: 7. Germline CDR1 and CDR2: LGHNA and YSLEER. The CDR3 spans 15 residues. The CDR3 loop is CASSQGDGAGETQYF. The CDR3 coding sequence is TGCGCCAGCAGCCAAGGAGACGGAGCGGGGGAGACCCAGTACTTC.

The rearrangement uses TRBV7-3 and TRBJ2-2; tentative D call: TRBD1 (5 bases). The germline gives CDR1 SGHTA, CDR2 FQGTGA. The CDR3 sequence is 17 residues long. Trimming shortened V by 4 bases and J by 0 bases, and 15 bases separated the two germline ends. CDR3: CASSSRVLTANTGELFF. In DNA form, the CDR3 reads TGTGCCAGCAGCTCCAGGGTTCTGACCGCGAACACCGGGGAGCTGTTTTTT.

The gene calls are TRBV5-1 and TRBJ1-1; no clear D. The germline V and J ends were trimmed by 0 bases and 2 bases, with 5 bases remaining between them. Germline V lookup: CDR1 SGHRS, CDR2 YFSETQ. The CDR3 covers 13 residues. CDR3 residues: CASSLDRNTEAFF. For the CDR3, the DNA is TGCGCCAGCAGCTTGGACAGAAACACTGAAGCTTTCTTT.

The rearrangement uses TRBV11-2 and TRBJ2-2; 9 nucleotides agree with TRBD2. There are 16 residues in the CDR3. V was clipped by 2 bases and J by 5 bases; unmatched bases: 6. Germline CDR1 is SGHAT and CDR2 is FQNNGV. In DNA, the CDR3 is TGTGCCAGCAGCTTACAGGCGGGAGGGGCGACCGGGGAGCTGTTTTTT. Its translation: CASSLQAGGATGELFF.

The rearrangement uses TRBV6-5 and TRBJ1-5, with D possibly TRBD1 on 6 matching bases. Germline V gene lookup returns CDR1 MNHEY and CDR2 SVGAGI. V was pared by 6 bases and J by 6 bases, with 15 bases between. The CDR3 sequence is 14 residues long. The CDR3 protein is CASRDTGHAQPQHF. CDR3 DNA: TGTGCCAGCAGGGATACAGGGCACGCTCAGCCCCAGCATTTT.

Of note for this clone: The same CDR3 also results from other DNA sequences found in this sample. The rearrangement uses TRBV3-1 (or the pseudogene TRBV3-2) and TRBJ1-1; D is unresolved. V lost 1 base to trimming and J lost 6 bases, with 6 bases between them. Germline lookup yields CDR1 LGHDT and CDR2 YNNKEL (reference sequence). CDR3 size: 12 residues. The chain's CDR3 is CASSQGGAEAFF. The CDR3 DNA sequence: TGTGCCAGCAGCCAAGGGGGTGCTGAAGCTTTCTTT.

CDR3 DNA: TGTGCCAGCAGTTTTGGGGGGGCTCTTGGGCTGTACGAGCAGTACTTC. Residues: CASSFGGALGLYEQYF. This chain connects TRBV28 to TRBJ2-7; D possibly corresponds to TRBD2 (7 bases). V dropped 3 bases and J dropped 4 bases, with 19 bases sitting between them. Looked up from germline, CDR1 is MDHEN and CDR2 is SYDVKM. The CDR3 length is 16 residues.

This clone was picked up a small number of times. This rearrangement joins TRBV15 to TRBJ2-2; D unresolved. The CDR3 is 17 residues long. Per the germline V gene, CDR1 is LNHNV and CDR2 is YYDKDF (reference sequence). Deletions cut 0 bases from V and 1 base from J, with 12 bases between. The DNA for the CDR3 is TGTGCCACCAGCAGAGATGAAGTAGCCCTGAACACCGGGGAGCTGTTTTTT. It encodes CATSRDEVALNTGELFF.

The chain links TRBV3-1 (or the pseudogene TRBV3-2) to TRBJ1-2; TRBD1 is a possible D gene (5 bases). Trimming cost V 1 base and J 4 bases, with 19 bases left between them. The CDR3 is 17 amino acids. The germline V gene encodes CDR1 LGHDT and CDR2 YNNKEL (reference sequence). Here the CDR3 reads CASSQGVGLAGSYGYTF. CDR3 sequence (DNA): TGTGCCAGCAGCCAAGGGGTGGGACTGGCCGGGTCCTATGGCTACACCTTC.

The chain has TRBV7-8 and TRBJ1-1, with a weak D call TRBD1 (5 bases). This CDR3 is built from 13 residues. CDR1 is SGHVS, CDR2 FQNEAQ, per germline. Trimming took off 3 bases at V and 1 base at J, with 6 bases between the two ends. In DNA, the CDR3 is TGTGCCAGCAGCTTTGGGGCGAACACTGAAGCTTTCTTT. Protein sequence: CASSFGANTEAFF.

The rearrangement uses TRBV6-7 and TRBJ1-1, with D maybe TRBD1 (6 bases). TRBV6-7 is noted as an ORF with a role that remains uncertain. The V and J ends lost 5 bases and 0 bases respectively, with 16 bases between them. The CDR3 has 16 amino acids. The CDR3: CASSVGGFTLNTEAFF. The CDR3 DNA reads TGTGCCAGCAGTGTAGGGGGATTTACCCTGAACACTGAAGCTTTCTTT.